Below are 18 T cell receptor beta chains sequenced from a single sample in a study of T-cell memory formation after mild COVID-19. TCRdb reanalysed the 5' RACE reads using MiXCR and keeps one entry per CDR3 protein. The sample includes fewer than 140,000 distinct CDR3 sequences, over 15% of them seen just once. Specimen: PBMCs or a T cell subset sorted from them (not recorded which). These receptors originate from an adult woman who had mild COVID-19 (a few samples of this study predate the infection). Cell type and time point are not known.

This clonotype was counted only a few times. The J gene is TRBJ2-1, the V gene TRBV12-3 or TRBV12-4; D call uncertain. V gave up 7 bases and J gave up 7 bases, with 14 bases separating them. The CDR3 contains 13 residues. The CDR3 here is CASTDRDRNEQFF. CDR3 DNA: TGTGCCAGCACCGATCGAGATAGGAATGAGCAGTTCTTC.

This clonotype was seen repeatedly, ten times or more. V gene TRBV4-1 combines with J gene TRBJ2-7; tentative D call: TRBD2 (6 bases). This CDR3 has 13 amino acids. V lost 5 bases, J lost 2 bases, and 10 bases lay in between. Germline V gene lookup returns CDR1 MGHRA and CDR2 YSYEKL. CDR3: CASSAEGAYEQYF. In DNA, the CDR3 is TGCGCCAGCAGCGCGGAGGGTGCCTACGAGCAGTACTTC.

In its sample, this clonotype was seen a few times. This chain connects TRBV11-2 to TRBJ2-3; D unresolved. The CDR3 contains 14 residues. The germline CDR1 and CDR2 sequences are SGHAT and FQNNGV. V dropped 6 bases and J dropped 2 bases, with 12 bases sitting between them. CDR3 residues: CASSSAYYTDTQYF. Here the CDR3 DNA reads TGTGCCAGCAGTTCCGCCTACTACACAGATACGCAGTATTTT.

This clonotype was recorded a few times. V is TRBV7-6 and J is TRBJ2-7, with 11 nucleotides matching TRBD2. The CDR3 is made up of 15 amino acids. The germline gives CDR1 SGHVS, CDR2 FNYEAQ. The trim removed 6 bases at V and 3 bases at J, leaving 7 bases unmatched. The CDR3 DNA follows: TGTGCCAGCAGTGGGGGGACTAGCGGAAACTACGAGCAGTACTTC. It specifies CASSGGTSGNYEQYF.

The gene calls are TRBV19 and TRBJ2-2, with 8 bases lining up with TRBD2. V lost 4 bases to trimming and J lost 8 bases; unmatched junction nucleotides: 6. Per the germline V gene, CDR1 is LNHDA and CDR2 is SQIVND (reference sequence). This CDR3 has 14 amino acids. Written as DNA, the CDR3 is TGTGCCAGTAGTACCCCGACTAGCGCGGGGGAGCTGTTTTTT. Protein sequence: CASSTPTSAGELFF. The variable domain in full, completed from reference TRBV19 and TRBJ2-2, reads DGGITQSPKYLFRKEGQNVTLSCEQNLNHDAMYWYRQDPGQGLRLIYYSQIVNDFQKGDIAEGYSVSREKKESFPLTVTSAQKNPTAFYLCASSTPTSAGELFFGEGSRLTVL.

There are a few counts of this clonotype. CDR3 protein: CAISEGLAGPRGAAQYF. The CDR3 DNA reads TGTGCCATCAGTGAGGGACTAGCGGGGCCTCGCGGCGCCGCCCAGTACTTC. The chain employs TRBV10-3 and TRBJ2-5; 12 nucleotides match TRBD2. The CDR3 is made up of 17 amino acids. The germline CDR1 and CDR2 sequences are ENHRY and SYGVKD. Trimming cost V 2 bases and J 9 bases; bases outside gene matches: 13.

This clonotype was seen at least ten times. V usage is TRBV7-3 and J usage is TRBJ2-7; possible D gene TRBD2, 6 bases. Germline V gene lookup returns CDR1 SGHTA and CDR2 FQGTGA. V was trimmed by 0 bases and J by 5 bases, leaving 11 bases between them. The CDR3 is 14 residues long. In DNA, the CDR3 is TGTGCCAGCAGCTTAACGAGGTCTAGCGACGAGCAGTACTTC. Translated, it gives CASSLTRSSDEQYF.

V gene TRBV27 combines with J gene TRBJ2-7; 8 bases agree with TRBD1. Germline CDR1 and CDR2: MNHEY and SMNVEV (reference sequence). With 3 bases clipped from V and 2 bases from J, the junction kept 3 bases outside the gene matches. CDR3 length: 14 residues. The CDR3 sequence is CASSFMDRAYEQYF. CDR3 DNA: TGTGCCAGCAGTTTCATGGACAGGGCCTACGAGCAGTACTTC.

The J gene is TRBJ2-7, the V gene TRBV4-1, with 9 positions matching TRBD1. The J segment lost 2 bases and the V segment lost 6 bases, leaving 2 bases of the junction unmatched. Looked up from germline, CDR1 is MGHRA and CDR2 is YSYEKL. This CDR3 is 13 amino acids long. The CDR3 DNA reads TGCGCCAGCAGAGGGACAGGGACCTACGAGCAGTACTTC. Translated: CASRGTGTYEQYF.

The chain is built from TRBV4-2 and TRBJ1-1; no clear D. The CDR3 consists of 13 residues. Per germline, CDR1 LGHNA and CDR2 YNFKEQ. Between the trimmed V and J ends, which lost 0 bases and 11 bases, there was a span of 13 bases. The CDR3, as DNA: TGTGCCAGCAGCCAAGATCTTTGGGTTGCGGCTTTCTTT. This codes for CASSQDLWVAAFF.

The chain has TRBV25-1 and TRBJ1-5; D is possibly TRBD1 (6 bases). V lost 3 bases, J lost 5 bases, and 14 bases lay in between. This CDR3 is built from 15 residues. In germline, CDR1 is MGHDK, CDR2 SYGVNS. Here the CDR3 reads CASSDWTERDQPQHF. DNA of the CDR3: TGTGCCAGCAGTGACTGGACAGAGCGGGATCAGCCCCAGCATTTT.

This rearrangement joins TRBV20-1 to TRBJ1-1; 11 positions match TRBD1. The junction had 7 bases not matched to a gene; V was cut back by 5 bases and J by 8 bases. This CDR3 is built from 13 residues. Germline V gene sequence: CDR1 DFQATT, CDR2 SNEGSKA (reference sequence). CDR3 residues: CSASWTGGFEAFF. CDR3 bases: TGCAGTGCTTCCTGGACAGGGGGCTTCGAAGCTTTCTTT.

The table lists this clonotype with a few counts. The V call is TRBV30, the J call TRBJ2-4; D remains unclear. Looked up from germline, CDR1 is GTSNPN and CDR2 is SVGIG (reference sequence). The CDR3 runs 14 residues. Between the trimmed V and J ends, which lost 1 base and 3 bases, there was a span of 10 bases. The CDR3 reads CAWSGLTVKNIQYF. In nucleotides, the CDR3 is TGTGCCTGGAGTGGGCTAACGGTCAAAAACATTCAGTACTTC.

This clonotype was seen a handful of times. The V gene is TRBV5-4, the J gene TRBJ2-1; D unclear. V was cut by 1 base and J by 0 bases, with 11 bases left in between. This CDR3 is 16 amino acids long. Germline-derived CDR1 and CDR2 are SGHNT and YYREEE (reference sequence). The CDR3 loop reads CASSLNAPSSYNEQFF. CDR3 bases: TGTGCCAGCAGCTTGAACGCTCCTAGCTCCTACAATGAGCAGTTCTTC.

This clonotype was observed at least ten times. CDR3 sequence: CSARDPDTRSYNEQFF. CDR3 sequence (DNA): TGCAGTGCTAGAGATCCAGACACCCGCTCCTACAATGAGCAGTTCTTC. V gene TRBV20-1 combines with J gene TRBJ2-1; D ambiguous. V was clipped by 0 bases and J by 0 bases, with 12 bases between them. CDR1 DFQATT and CDR2 SNEGSKA come from the germline V gene (reference sequence). The length of the CDR3 is 16 residues.

This chain uses TRBV12-3 or TRBV12-4 with TRBJ2-5; D unresolved. V was pared by 5 bases and J by 1 base, with 14 bases between. The CDR3 spans 15 residues. CDR3 coding DNA: TGTGCCAGCAGTGCTCGCGACCTTACCCAAGAGACCCAGTACTTC. It translates to CASSARDLTQETQYF.

The chain uses TRBV29-1 and TRBJ2-1, with 9 bases matching TRBD2. Trimming cost V 4 bases and J 7 bases; bases outside gene matches: 8. CDR3 length: 14 amino acids. Germline values: CDR1 SQVTM, CDR2 ANQGSEA. CDR3 nucleotide sequence: TGCAGCGTTGTGGCTAGCGGGGTAGTAAATGAGCAGTTCTTC. Residues: CSVVASGVVNEQFF.

The chain is built from TRBV29-1 and TRBJ2-3; maybe TRBD2 (6 bases). CDR1 SQVTM and CDR2 ANQGSEA come from the germline V gene. Trimming cost V 4 bases and J 3 bases, with 14 bases left between them. There are 14 residues in the CDR3. Here the CDR3 DNA reads TGCAGCGTTGGAATTAGCGGAAGGACAGATACGCAGTATTTT. Translating gives CSVGISGRTDTQYF.